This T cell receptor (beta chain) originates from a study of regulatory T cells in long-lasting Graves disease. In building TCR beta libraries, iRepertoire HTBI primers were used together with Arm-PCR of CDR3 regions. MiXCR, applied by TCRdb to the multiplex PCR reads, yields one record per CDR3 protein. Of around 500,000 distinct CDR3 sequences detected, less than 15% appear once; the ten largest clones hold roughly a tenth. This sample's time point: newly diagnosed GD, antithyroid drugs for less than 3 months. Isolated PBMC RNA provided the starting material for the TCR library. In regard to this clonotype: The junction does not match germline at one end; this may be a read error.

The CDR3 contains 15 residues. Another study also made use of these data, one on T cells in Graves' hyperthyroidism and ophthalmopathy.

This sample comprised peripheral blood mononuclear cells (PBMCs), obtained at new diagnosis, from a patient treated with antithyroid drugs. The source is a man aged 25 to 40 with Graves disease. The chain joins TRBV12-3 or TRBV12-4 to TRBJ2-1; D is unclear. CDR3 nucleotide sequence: TGTGCCAGCAGTTTAGCGGGCCCTTCCTACAATGAGCAGTCCTTC. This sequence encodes CASSLAGPSYNEQSF.